A selection of T cell receptor beta chains follows, all from one sample in a study of CD8 T cells in ankylosing spondylitis. TCRdb used MiXCR to reprocess the 5' RACE reads, holding one entry per CDR3 protein. The table records 90,000 to 120,000 distinct CDR3 sequences, less than 25% of them present only once. Sequencing was carried out using synovial fluid, either unsorted or a sorted T cell fraction (not recorded which). These receptors came from a male donor with ankylosing spondylitis. The CDR3 runs from the conserved cysteine through the conserved F or W. A D gene is named only where the DNA matches it firmly. A clone size is listed for some rows: how often the clone was seen (once, few, many), or a class if it is expanded.

clone size	V gene	D gene	J gene	CDR3 DNA	CDR3 protein
.	TRBV4-1	.	TRBJ2-1	TGCGCCAGCAGCCTAGGGGGTTACAATGAGCAGTTCTTC	CASSLGGYNEQFF
.	TRBV11-2	.	TRBJ1-1	TGTGCCAGCAGCTTAGATTGGGGAGGGCCCACTGAAGCTTTCTTT	CASSLDWGGPTEAFF
.	TRBV10-1	.	TRBJ1-2	TGCGCCAGCAGTGAGCCTGGACGAAGGAGCTACACCTTC	CASSEPGRRSYTF
few	TRBV29-1	.	TRBJ1-1	TGCAGCGTTGAAGAGGGGGGGGAAGCTTTCTTT	CSVEEGGEAFF
.	TRBV5-1	.	TRBJ1-2	TGCGCCAGCAGCTTGCAAGGACAGTCCAGTTATGGCTACACCTTC	CASSLQGQSSYGYTF
once	TRBV2	.	TRBJ2-2	TGTGCCAGCAGTCCAGACAATACCGGGGAGCTGTTTTTT	CASSPDNTGELFF
few	TRBV7-9	TRBD1	TRBJ2-1	TGTGCCAGCAGCCATACCGGGACAGGGTCCTACAATGAGCAGTTCTTC	CASSHTGTGSYNEQFF
few	TRBV27	TRBD1	TRBJ2-7	TGTGCCAGCAGTCCTAACAGGGGCAGCTCCTACGAGCAGTACTTC	CASSPNRGSSYEQYF
many	TRBV15	.	TRBJ2-1	TGTGCCACCAGCGTCAGGGGTTCCCTCTCCTACAATGAGCAGTTCTTC	CATSVRGSLSYNEQFF
many	TRBV6-1	.	TRBJ2-1	TGTGCCAGCAGTGCAACTAGTGACTCCTACAATGAGCAGTTCTTC	CASSATSDSYNEQFF
once	TRBV20-1	.	TRBJ2-1	TGCAGTGCGGCTGGACCTTCGGATGAGCAGTTCTTC	CSAAGPSDEQFF
.	TRBV20-1	TRBD2	TRBJ2-1	TGCAGTGCTAAGCGGGACTCGTCTCTCAATGAGCAGTTCTTC	CSAKRDSSLNEQFF
.	TRBV7-2	.	TRBJ2-3	TGTGCCAGCAGCTTAGTGGGAGGCGGCGGCATAACGGATACGCAGTATTTT	CASSLVGGGGITDTQYF
many	TRBV30	TRBD2	TRBJ2-2	TGTGCCTGGAGTTTATCTGCCGGGACTAGCGTCACCGGGGAGCTGTTTTTT	CAWSLSAGTSVTGELFF
.	TRBV20-1	TRBD2	TRBJ2-1	TGCAGTGGGCCTAGCGGGAGGGTAGGGGATGAGCAGTTCTTC	CSGPSGRVGDEQFF
.	TRBV20-1	TRBD2	TRBJ2-3	TGCAGTGCATGGGCGGGAGGGTCAGATACGCAGTATTTT	CSAWAGGSDTQYF
.	TRBV12-3/TRBV12-4	.	TRBJ1-2	TGTGCCAGCAGTTTAGACCGGGGCTATGGCTACACCTTC	CASSLDRGYGYTF
.	TRBV6-1	TRBD1	TRBJ2-3	TGTGCCAGCAGGCGACAGGGGGCGTTCACAGATACGCAGTATTTT	CASRRQGAFTDTQYF
.	TRBV24-1	TRBD2	TRBJ2-2	TGTGCCACCAGTGTCCCTAGCGGGAACACCGGGGAGCTGTTTTTT	CATSVPSGNTGELFF
.	TRBV15	.	TRBJ2-4	TGTGCCACCAGCAGGTTTACAGAAGCCAAAAACATTCAGTACTTC	CATSRFTEAKNIQYF
few	TRBV12-3/TRBV12-4	.	TRBJ1-3	TGTGCCAGCAGGCCGCCCCCCGCGTCCAACACCATATATTTT	CASRPPPASNTIYF
.	TRBV9	.	TRBJ2-1	TGTGCCAGCAGCGTAGGGGTCGGGCAGCTCACCTCCTACAATGAGCAGTTCTTC	CASSVGVGQLTSYNEQFF
few	TRBV29-1	.	TRBJ1-1	TGCAGCGTCGGCGGGAGGGCGCGGACTGAAGCTTTCTTT	CSVGGRARTEAFF
.	TRBV5-4	.	TRBJ1-4	TGTGCCAGCAGCTTTGGGGGTAAAGAAAAACTGTTTTTT	CASSFGGKEKLFF
.	TRBV5-1	.	TRBJ1-2	TGCGCCAGCAGCTTGGGGCCCGGGGGTTCTGACTATGGCTACACCTTC	CASSLGPGGSDYGYTF
.	TRBV5-1	TRBD1	TRBJ2-6	TGCGCCAGCAGCGCAAGGGACAGACAGAGCTCTGGGGCCAACGTCCTGACTTTC	CASSARDRQSSGANVLTF
.	TRBV24-1	TRBD1	TRBJ2-2	TGTGCCACCAAACAGGGGGGCACCGGGGAGCTGTTTTTT	CATKQGGTGELFF
few	TRBV11-3	TRBD1	TRBJ2-1	TGTGCCAGCAGCTTTCCCTTAGGGACAGCTGACGATGAGCAGTTCTTC	CASSFPLGTADDEQFF
.	TRBV7-8	.	TRBJ2-5	TGTGCCAGCAGTTACGGGGGCCAAGAGACCCAGTACTTC	CASSYGGQETQYF
many	TRBV13	.	TRBJ2-3	TGTGCCAGCAGCTTACGGGGTCGAGGGGATACGCAGTATTTT	CASSLRGRGDTQYF
.	TRBV10-3	TRBD1	TRBJ1-1	TGTGCCATCAGTGCAGGACAGGTGGTTGGCGAAGCTTTCTTT	CAISAGQVVGEAFF
.	TRBV11-3	TRBD1	TRBJ2-5	TGTGCCAGCAGCCGTGGGACAGCAAGACAAGAGACCCAGTACTTC	CASSRGTARQETQYF
medium-sized	TRBV7-9	TRBD2	TRBJ2-3	TGTGCCAGCGGGGCTAGCGGGCCAGATACGCAGTATTTT	CASGASGPDTQYF
.	TRBV12-3/TRBV12-4	.	TRBJ1-1	TGTGCCAGCACTCGGGGGTCGTACACTGAAGCTTTCTTT	CASTRGSYTEAFF
.	TRBV6-1	TRBD1	TRBJ2-3	TGTGCCAGTACACAGGACAGGAGGAGGCCAGATACGCAGTATTTT	CASTQDRRRPDTQYF
.	TRBV29-1	.	TRBJ2-4	TGCAGCGTCGCCCCCGCAGACAGTGACATTCAGTACTTC	CSVAPADSDIQYF
.	TRBV11-1	TRBD2	TRBJ2-2	TGTGCCAGCAGCCCCGGATTGGATAGCGGGAGTGACACCGGGGAGCTGTTTTTT	CASSPGLDSGSDTGELFF
few	TRBV20-1	.	TRBJ1-1	TGCAGTGCTACTCAAGGGGAGACTGAAGCTTTCTTT	CSATQGETEAFF